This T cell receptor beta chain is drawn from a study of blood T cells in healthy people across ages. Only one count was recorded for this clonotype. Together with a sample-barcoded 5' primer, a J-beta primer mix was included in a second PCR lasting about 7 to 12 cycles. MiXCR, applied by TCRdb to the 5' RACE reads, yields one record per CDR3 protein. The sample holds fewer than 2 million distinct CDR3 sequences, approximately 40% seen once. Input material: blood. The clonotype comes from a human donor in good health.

CDR3 loop: CATSRVPGASSYEQYF. The CDR3 bases are TGTGCCACCAGCAGAGTACCGGGAGCGTCCTCCTACGAGCAGTACTTC. The chain has TRBV15 and TRBJ2-7; the D gene is possibly TRBD2 (6 bases). This CDR3 region has 16 residues. V dropped 1 base and J dropped 0 bases, with 13 bases sitting between them. CDR1 and CDR2 (germline): LNHNV, YYDKDF (reference sequence).